The 23 T cell receptor beta chains in this list originate from one sample, sequenced in a study of PD-L1 blockade in urothelial cancer. Produced via immunoSEQ multiplex PCR; TCRdb's table is partial and in-frame only. The sample holds approximately 28,000 clones, around four fifths seen once. The sample's time point: peripheral blood 6 weeks after treatment start. Source: PBMCs, taken around atezolizumab (anti-PD-L1) treatment. The receptors come from a man in his sixties or seventies with urothelial cancer.

The chain joins TRBV9 to TRBJ2-5; TRBD2 agrees at 8 bases. CDR1 SGDLS and CDR2 YYNGEE come from the germline V gene. CDR3 length: 14 residues. With V trimmed by 0 bases and J by 4 bases, 2 bases remained unmatched. The CDR3 loop reads CASSVAGGPETQYF. CDR3 in DNA: TGTGCCAGCAGCGTAGCGGGAGGGCCAGAGACCCAGTACTTC.

This clone was recorded once. The CDR3 loop is CASSQDFQSSEAFF. Written as DNA, the CDR3 is TGTGCCAGCAGCCAAGATTTCCAGTCAAGTGAAGCTTTCTTT. The chain carries TRBV14 and TRBJ1-1; D unresolved. This CDR3 is 14 amino acids long. V lost 0 bases, J lost 7 bases, and 12 bases lay in between. CDR1 and CDR2 (germline): SGHDN, FVKESK.

This clone was seen only once. The chain couples TRBV6-6 to TRBJ1-1, with a possible D match to TRBD1 (5 bases). This CDR3 is built from 12 residues. V lost 4 bases and J lost 5, with 8 bases in between. The germline V gene encodes CDR1 MNHNY and CDR2 SVGAGI (reference sequence). DNA of the CDR3: TGTGCCAGCAGTTTTAGGGGAACTGAAGCTTTCTTT. Translation: CASSFRGTEAFF.

The V and J genes are TRBV7-3 and TRBJ2-6, with TRBD1 identical over 9 bases. Unmatched junction bases numbered 9, after V lost 2 bases and J lost 16 bases. There are 14 residues in the CDR3. Per the germline V gene, CDR1 is SGHTA and CDR2 is FQGTGA. DNA of the CDR3: TGTGCCAGCAGCTTACAGGACAGGGGCACGATACTGACTTTC. Amino acid sequence: CASSLQDRGTILTF.

The gene calls are TRBV9 and TRBJ2-3, with TRBD1 matching 7 bases. The CDR3 is 15 amino acids. V was pared by 1 base and J by 2 bases, with 4 bases of the junction left unmatched. Germline V lookup: CDR1 SGDLS, CDR2 YYNGEE. This CDR3 reads CASSVSQGDTDTQYF. DNA of the CDR3: TGTGCCAGCAGCGTATCCCAGGGGGACACAGATACGCAGTATTTT.

Here the CDR3 reads CASRKQGNYNSPLHF. In nucleotides, the CDR3 is TGTGCCAGCAGAAAACAGGGGAACTATAATTCACCCCTCCACTTT. J is TRBJ1-6 and V is TRBV5-6, with TRBD1 matching 7 bases. From germline, CDR1 is SGHDT and CDR2 YYEEEE. With V trimmed by 5 bases and J by 3 bases, 5 bases remained unmatched. This CDR3 spans 15 amino acids.

This clone appeared once. The chain carries TRBV7-2 and TRBJ2-7, with 11 bases fitting TRBD2. Unmatched junction bases numbered 8, after V lost 4 bases and J lost 6 bases. From germline, CDR1 is SGHTA and CDR2 FQGNSA. The CDR3 extends over 15 amino acids. The CDR3 DNA sequence: TGTGCCAGCAGCTACTCTAGCGGGGGGCTCCCCGAGCAGTACTTC. This translates into CASSYSSGGLPEQYF.

V gene TRBV6-1 combines with J gene TRBJ1-3, with D tentatively TRBD1 (6 bases). Trimming pared 2 bases from V and 7 bases from J, leaving 15 bases between. The germline gives CDR1 MNHNS, CDR2 SASEGT. The CDR3 is 15 residues long. CDR3 region: CASSEYRVKRNTIYF. CDR3 coding DNA: TGTGCCAGCAGTGAATACAGGGTAAAACGGAACACCATATATTTT.

This chain links TRBV9 with TRBJ2-7; TRBD1 agrees at 11 bases. The V and J ends lost 4 bases and 7 bases, in that order; junction bases with no gene match: 4. CDR1 and CDR2 from the germline V gene are SGDLS and YYNGEE. The CDR3 is 13 amino acids. The CDR3 sequence: CASSPRDRGEQYF. The CDR3 nucleotides are TGTGCCAGCAGCCCCCGGGACAGGGGGGAGCAGTACTTC.

The gene calls are TRBV18 and TRBJ2-1; 9 bases fit TRBD2. V lost 3 bases and J lost 4; bases outside the gene matches: 4. CDR1 is KGHSH and CDR2 is LQKENI in the germline V gene. The CDR3 has 15 residues. The CDR3 reads CASSPLAGRYNEQFF. CDR3 DNA sequence: TGTGCCAGCTCACCGCTAGCGGGGCGATACAATGAGCAGTTCTTC.

This rearrangement joins TRBV7-9 to TRBJ1-3, with unresolved D. The V gene's germline CDR1 is SEHNR and CDR2 FQNEAQ (reference sequence). V lost 1 base to trimming and J lost 4 bases, with 5 bases between them. This CDR3 spans 13 amino acids. The CDR3 DNA follows: TGTGCCAGCAGCTTAGGTCCGGGAAACACCATATATTTT. Protein: CASSLGPGNTIYF.

The V call is TRBV9, the J call TRBJ2-3, with 7 bases aligning to TRBD2. Trimming cost V 4 bases and J 4 bases; bases outside gene matches: 12. The CDR3 length is 16 residues. The germline CDR1 and CDR2 sequences are SGDLS and YYNGEE. In DNA form, the CDR3 reads TGTGCCAGCAGCCCCCGGGGGGTTGCGGGCGCAGATACGCAGTATTTT. It codes for CASSPRGVAGADTQYF.

This chain joins TRBV19 and TRBJ2-3; TRBD2 matches at 9 bases. Unmatched junction bases numbered 9, after V lost 1 base and J lost 4 bases. CDR3 length: 17 amino acids. Germline loops: CDR1 LNHDA, CDR2 SQIVND (reference sequence). The CDR3 coding sequence is TGTGCCAGTAGTATAGGGTCGCTAGCGGGACTAGCAGATACGCAGTATTTT. This gives the protein CASSIGSLAGLADTQYF.

This clone showed up just once. The rearrangement joins TRBV5-1 to TRBJ2-2; the D gene is possibly TRBD1 (6 bases). The CDR3 spans 16 residues. Per the germline V gene, CDR1 is SGHRS and CDR2 is YFSETQ. V was shortened by 4 bases and J by 2 bases, with 15 bases between the two germline ends. This chain's CDR3 is CASSPQQGSNTGELFF. CDR3 bases: TGCGCCAGCAGCCCCCAACAGGGCTCTAACACCGGGGAGCTGTTTTTT.

The gene calls are TRBV5-1 and TRBJ1-2; D might be TRBD1 (6 bases). The CDR3 covers 16 residues. The ends were cut back, 2 bases at V and 5 bases at J, with 19 bases in the middle. Germline V gene lookup returns CDR1 SGHRS and CDR2 YFSETQ. The CDR3 bases are TGCGCCAGCAGCTTAACGCCCGGGGGGCTTGGATATGGCTACACCTTC. Translating it yields CASSLTPGGLGYGYTF.

The V gene is TRBV4-3, the J gene TRBJ2-7; 9 nucleotides agree with TRBD1. V dropped 6 bases and J dropped 1; count of bases not matched to a gene: 7. The germline CDR1 and CDR2 sequences are LGHNA and YSLEER. The CDR3 runs to 15 residues. The CDR3 loop reads CASSPGTGTSYEQYF. For the CDR3, the DNA is TGCGCCAGCAGTCCCGGGACAGGGACATCCTACGAGCAGTACTTC.

In this sample, this clone is medium-sized (0.01 to 0.1%). The chain employs TRBV7-2 and TRBJ2-7; D is unresolved. CDR1 is SGHTA, CDR2 FQGNSA, per germline. The CDR3 is 14 amino acids. The V end lost 4 bases, the J end lost 2 bases, and 12 bases lay between the germline ends. The chain's CDR3 is CASSSTLTTYEQYF. In DNA form, the CDR3 reads TGTGCCAGCAGCTCAACTCTTACTACCTACGAGCAGTACTTC.

The chain combines TRBV5-4 with TRBJ2-2; a possible D gene is TRBD2 (6 bases). CDR1 and CDR2 (germline): SGHNT, YYREEE (reference sequence). The CDR3 totals 16 residues. V lost 4 bases and J 2 bases, leaving 15 bases between the germline ends. The CDR3 DNA is TGTGCCAGCAGCCTTCCCCCGGGACTTAACACCGGGGAGCTGTTTTTT. Amino acid sequence: CASSLPPGLNTGELFF. Using reference TRBV5-4 and TRBJ2-2 for the parts outside the CDR3, the full variable domain is ETGVTQSPTHLIKTRGQQVTLRCSSQSGHNTVSWYQQALGQGPQFIFQYYREEENGRGNFPPRFSGLQFPNYSSELNVNALELDDSALYLCASSLPPGLNTGELFFGEGSRLTVL.

V usage is TRBV7-2 and J usage is TRBJ2-3, with 8 bases aligning to TRBD2. CDR1 SGHTA and CDR2 FQGNSA come from the germline V gene. The CDR3 has 15 amino acids. With V trimmed by 1 base and J by 8 bases, 8 bases remained unmatched. The CDR3 DNA reads TGTGCCAGCAGCTTAGATCCACGTGCGGGAGGTACGCAGTATTTT. Protein: CASSLDPRAGGTQYF.

The V call is TRBV28, the J call TRBJ2-7, with a possible D match to TRBD1 (5 bases). The CDR3 loop spans 16 amino acids. CDR1 is MDHEN, CDR2 SYDVKM, per germline. Trimming took 3 bases from V and 3 from J, leaving 18 bases between them. In nucleotides, the CDR3 is TGTGCCAGCAGTTTGAGACAGACCCCAGGCCTCTACGAGCAGTACTTC. It codes for CASSLRQTPGLYEQYF.

The chain combines TRBV7-9 with TRBJ2-1; D uncertain. Trimming cost V 5 bases and J 4 bases, with 12 bases left between them. Per germline, CDR1 SEHNR and CDR2 FQNEAQ (reference sequence). This CDR3 has 14 residues. CDR3 in DNA: TGTGCCAGCAGCCAAGATAGCCAGTACAATGAGCAGTTCTTC. It translates to CASSQDSQYNEQFF. Based on the CDR3 plus reference TRBV7-9 and TRBJ2-1, the full variable domain is DTGVSQNPRHKITKRGQNVTFRCDPISEHNRLYWYRQTLGQGPEFLTYFQNEAQLEKSRLLSDRFSAERPKGSFSTLEIQRTEQGDSAMYLCASSQDSQYNEQFFGPGTRLTVL.

This clone was seen more than once but under ten times. The chain is built from TRBV7-3 and TRBJ1-1; D possibly corresponds to TRBD1 (5 bases). The CDR3 length is 13 residues. Per germline, CDR1 SGHTA and CDR2 FQGTGA. V dropped 1 base and J dropped 3 bases, with 6 bases sitting between them. The CDR3 region is CASSLRGDTEAFF. CDR3 in DNA: TGTGCCAGCAGCTTAAGGGGCGACACTGAAGCTTTCTTT.

This chain connects TRBV5-1 to TRBJ1-6; D not resolved. V gave up 4 bases and J gave up 9 bases, with 11 bases separating them. This CDR3 spans 13 amino acids. Germline V lookup: CDR1 SGHRS, CDR2 YFSETQ. This CDR3 reads CASSPTVGSPLHF. The CDR3 DNA reads as TGCGCCAGCAGCCCGACTGTGGGTTCACCCCTCCACTTT.